These 9 T cell receptor beta chains came from one sample sequenced in a study of T-cell reconstitution after alpha-beta-depleted transplantation in children. Preparing the TCRbeta library involved the use of unique molecular identifiers. TCRdb reanalysed the PCR reads using MiXCR and keeps one entry per CDR3 protein. The data contain about 500,000 distinct CDR3 sequences, approximately 29% of them singletons. The specimen was PBMCs from the stem cell graft donor, collected from the stem cell graft. These receptors were collected from a human donor who donated a stem cell graft to a child with aplastic anemia.

The V and J genes are TRBV11-2 and TRBJ1-4; D is ambiguous. CDR1 and CDR2 from the germline V gene are SGHAT and FQNNGV. The CDR3 consists of 14 residues. Trimming took off 2 bases at V and 7 bases at J, with 11 bases between the two ends. The CDR3 nucleotides read TGTGCCAGCAGCTTATCCCCCCTTAGTGAAAAACTGTTTTTT. This translates into CASSLSPLSEKLFF.

The CDR3 sequence is CASSSPRLPDSPGTEAFF. The CDR3 DNA follows: TGTGCCAGCAGCTCTCCCCGACTACCGGACTCACCTGGGACTGAAGCTTTCTTT. The chain combines TRBV7-6 with TRBJ1-1, with no clear D. Germline V gene lookup returns CDR1 SGHVS and CDR2 FNYEAQ. Trimming cost V 4 bases and J 5 bases, with 26 bases left between them. The length of the CDR3 is 18 residues.

This clonotype is medium-sized (0.01 to 0.1%) within its sample. This sequence joins TRBV3-1 and TRBJ2-1, with TRBD2 matching over 10 bases. Germline V gives CDR1 LGHDT, CDR2 YNNKEL (reference sequence). The V segment lost 0 bases and the J segment 6 bases; nucleotides outside the gene matches: 5. The CDR3 length is 16 residues. DNA for the CDR3: TGTGCCAGCAGCCAAGATCGCAGCGGGAGGGTCAATGAGCAGTTCTTC. Its protein is CASSQDRSGRVNEQFF.

This clonotype was seen only a few times. V and J are TRBV12-3 or TRBV12-4 and TRBJ2-2; D is undetermined. V was clipped by 3 bases and J by 6 bases, with 8 bases between them. The length of the CDR3 is 13 residues. CDR3 sequence: CASSFGDPGELFF. The CDR3 nucleotides are TGTGCCAGCAGTTTTGGGGATCCCGGGGAGCTGTTTTTT.

This sequence joins TRBV27 and TRBJ1-3; no clear D. This CDR3 is 17 amino acids long. Germline values: CDR1 MNHEY, CDR2 SMNVEV (reference sequence). V lost 0 bases and J 0 bases, leaving 12 bases between the germline ends. CDR3 sequence reads: CASSLSREGISGNTIYF. The CDR3 DNA follows: TGTGCCAGCAGTTTATCGAGGGAGGGTATCTCTGGAAACACCATATATTTT.

This chain links TRBV29-1 with TRBJ2-3; TRBD1 aligns across 7 bases. Losses at the gene ends were 7 bases for V and 12 bases for J; bases not matched to a gene: 13. The CDR3 covers 12 residues. The germline CDR1 and CDR2 sequences are SQVTM and ANQGSEA. The CDR3 protein is CSGSVGDSHQYF. CDR3 DNA: TGCAGCGGGTCTGTGGGGGACAGCCATCAGTATTTT.

The chain links TRBV7-2 to TRBJ1-1, with D possibly TRBD1 on 6 matching bases. V lost 5 bases, J lost 4 bases, and 14 bases lay in between. Germline V gene sequence: CDR1 SGHTA, CDR2 FQGNSA. There are 14 residues in the CDR3. CDR3 sequence: CASSPMGGSTEAFF. The DNA of the CDR3 is TGTGCCAGCAGCCCTATGGGGGGCAGCACTGAAGCTTTCTTT.

This clonotype has more than one count but fewer than ten. The junction and the germline gene differ at one end; a read error may be behind it. This rearrangement joins TRBV7-8 to TRBJ2-2, with 8 positions matching TRBD1. From germline, CDR1 is SGHVS and CDR2 FQNEAQ. CDR3 length equals 16 residues. The CDR3 bases are TGTGCCAGCAGCGCCCCGGGACAGGCTAACACCGGGGAGTTGTTTTTT. Translation gives CASSAPGQANTGELFF.

The V call is TRBV6-1, the J call TRBJ2-5, with TRBD1 matching over 8 bases. This CDR3 has 15 residues. Germline V gene data show CDR1 as MNHNS and CDR2 as SASEGT. Trimming took 3 bases from V and 3 from J; bases not matched to a gene: 6. CDR3 residues: CASSDPTGDEETQYF. The CDR3 DNA reads TGTGCCAGCAGTGACCCGACAGGGGATGAAGAGACCCAGTACTTC.